The sequence of this TCR beta chain was determined in a study of T cells in Graves' hyperthyroidism and ophthalmopathy. There are 13 residues in the CDR3. The germline V gene encodes CDR1 SNHLY and CDR2 FYNNEI. The V end was cut by 5 bases, the J end by 1 base, with 8 bases between. The CDR3 regions of TCR beta were amplified from RNA transcripts. The study used the HTBI primer set for a first-round RT-PCR of the TCR CDR3. TCRdb reanalysed the multiplex PCR reads using MiXCR and keeps one entry per CDR3 protein. The sample holds a few hundred thousand distinct CDR3 sequences; around 15% are singletons and the top ten take roughly 19%. Ten or more counts support this clonotype.

Material: blood. This TCR derives from a woman in her fifties or sixties with Graves' ophthalmopathy. The chain joins TRBV2 to TRBJ1-1, with D perhaps TRBD1 (6 bases). The CDR3 reads CASSRDTNTEAFF. DNA of the CDR3: TGTGCCAGCAGTCGGGACACGAACACTGAAGCTTTCTTT. Looking up the rest from reference TRBV2 and TRBJ1-1 gives the full variable domain: EPEVTQTPSHQVTQMGQEVILRCVPISNHLYFYWYRQILGQKVEFLVSFYNNEISEKSEIFDDQFSVERPDGSNFTLKIRSTKLEDSAMYFCASSRDTNTEAFFGQGTRLTVV.